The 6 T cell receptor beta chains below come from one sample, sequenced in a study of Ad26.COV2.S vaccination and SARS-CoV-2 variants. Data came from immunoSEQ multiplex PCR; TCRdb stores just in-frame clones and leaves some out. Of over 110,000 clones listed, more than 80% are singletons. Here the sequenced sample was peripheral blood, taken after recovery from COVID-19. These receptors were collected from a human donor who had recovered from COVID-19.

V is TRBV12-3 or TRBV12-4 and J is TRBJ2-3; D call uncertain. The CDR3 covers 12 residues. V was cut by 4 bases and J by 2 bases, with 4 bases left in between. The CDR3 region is CASSSNTDTQYF. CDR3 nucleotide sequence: TGTGCCAGCAGTTCCAACACAGATACGCAGTATTTT.

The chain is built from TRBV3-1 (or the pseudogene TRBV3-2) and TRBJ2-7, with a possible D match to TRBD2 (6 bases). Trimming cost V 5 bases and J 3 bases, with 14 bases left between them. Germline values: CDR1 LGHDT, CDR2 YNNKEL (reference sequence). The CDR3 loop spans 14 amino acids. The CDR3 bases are TGTGCCAGCAGCGCATCCGGGACTTACTACGAGCAGTACTTC. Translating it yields CASSASGTYYEQYF.

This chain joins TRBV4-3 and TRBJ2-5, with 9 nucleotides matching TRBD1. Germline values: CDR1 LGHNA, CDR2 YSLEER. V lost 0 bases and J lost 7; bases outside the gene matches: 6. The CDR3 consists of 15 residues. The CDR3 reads CASSQDTQGAATQYF. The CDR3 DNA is TGCGCCAGCAGCCAAGATACACAGGGGGCGGCGACCCAGTACTTC.

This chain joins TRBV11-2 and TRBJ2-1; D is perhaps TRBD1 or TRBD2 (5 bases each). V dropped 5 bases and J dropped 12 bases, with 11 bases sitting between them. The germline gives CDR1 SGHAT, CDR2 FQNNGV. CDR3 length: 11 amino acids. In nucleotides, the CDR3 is TGTGCCAGCAGCCTCGGGGACCCGCAGTTCTTC. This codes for CASSLGDPQFF. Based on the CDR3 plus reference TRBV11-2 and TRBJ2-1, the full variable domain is EAGVAQSPRYKIIEKRQSVAFWCNPISGHATLYWYQQILGQGPKLLIQFQNNGVVDDSQLPKDRFSAERLKGVDSTLKIQPAKLEDSAVYLCASSLGDPQFFGPGTRLTVL.

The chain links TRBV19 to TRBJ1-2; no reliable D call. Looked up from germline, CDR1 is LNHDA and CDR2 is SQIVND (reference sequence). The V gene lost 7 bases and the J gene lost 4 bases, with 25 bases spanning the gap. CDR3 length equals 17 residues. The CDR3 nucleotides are TGTGCCAGTAACGTCGGAAAGGGCTTCCCCACCTCCTATGGCTACACCTTC. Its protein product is CASNVGKGFPTSYGYTF.

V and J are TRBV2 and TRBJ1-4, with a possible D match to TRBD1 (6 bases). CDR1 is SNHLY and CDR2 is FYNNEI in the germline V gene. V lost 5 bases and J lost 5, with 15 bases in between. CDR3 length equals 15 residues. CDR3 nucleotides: TGTGCCAGCAGTCGCCAAGGGGGGGCGAATGAAAAACTGTTTTTT. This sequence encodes CASSRQGGANEKLFF.